This is a list of T cell receptor beta chains from one sample in a study of T cell responses to AZD1222 COVID-19 vaccine. Only in-frame clones appear in the TCRdb table, and some are missing; sequencing was by immunoSEQ multiplex PCR. The top ten hold over 8.5% of the sample, which has about 120,000 clones, roughly 88% seen once. Sequencing was performed on peripheral blood, taken on day 0 of AZD1222 vaccination. Source of these receptors: an adult in good health. CDR3s include the opening cysteine and the closing phenylalanine or tryptophan. Fields, in order: D gene, clone size, J gene, V gene, CDR3 protein, CDR3 DNA. D genes are given only for firm matches. Expanded clones are given a class, and other clones once, few, many or no size at all.

d_call: NA
clone_size: NA
j_call: TRBJ2-7
v_call: TRBV18
cdr3_aa: CASSPEETLYEQYF
cdr3_nt: TGTGCCAGCTCACCAGAGGAGACACTCTACGAGCAGTACTTC

d_call: NA
clone_size: NA
j_call: TRBJ2-3
v_call: TRBV18
cdr3_aa: CASSPPALGVADTQYF
cdr3_nt: TGTGCCAGCTCACCCCCGGCGTTGGGGGTTGCAGATACGCAGTATTTT

d_call: TRBD1
clone_size: NA
j_call: TRBJ1-3
v_call: TRBV3-1/TRBV3-2
cdr3_aa: CASSQVQGAGNTIYF
cdr3_nt: TGTGCCAGCAGCCAGGTTCAGGGGGCTGGAAACACCATATATTTT

d_call: NA
clone_size: NA
j_call: TRBJ1-1
v_call: TRBV2
cdr3_aa: CASKPGGIGTEAFF
cdr3_nt: TGTGCCAGCAAACCTGGGGGCATCGGGACTGAAGCTTTCTTT

d_call: TRBD1
clone_size: few
j_call: TRBJ1-6
v_call: TRBV5-5
cdr3_aa: CASSLATGVSPLHF
cdr3_nt: TGTGCCAGCAGCTTGGCAACAGGGGTTTCACCCCTCCACTTT

d_call: TRBD1
clone_size: NA
j_call: TRBJ1-2
v_call: TRBV9
cdr3_aa: CASKDRDNYGYTF
cdr3_nt: TGTGCCAGCAAGGACAGGGATAACTATGGCTACACCTTC

d_call: NA
clone_size: NA
j_call: TRBJ1-5
v_call: TRBV11-2
cdr3_aa: CASSFTGNQPQHF
cdr3_nt: TGTGCCAGCAGCTTTACGGGCAATCAGCCCCAGCATTTT

d_call: TRBD1
clone_size: NA
j_call: TRBJ2-3
v_call: TRBV6-5
cdr3_aa: CASSRAGGDTQYF
cdr3_nt: TGTGCCAGCAGCAGAGCAGGGGGAGATACGCAGTATTTT

d_call: TRBD2
clone_size: NA
j_call: TRBJ2-7
v_call: TRBV7-7
cdr3_aa: CASSPGLAYSYEQYF
cdr3_nt: TGTGCCAGCAGCCCAGGACTAGCTTATTCCTACGAGCAGTACTTC

d_call: NA
clone_size: once
j_call: TRBJ1-2
v_call: TRBV7-3
cdr3_aa: CASSLLANYGYTF
cdr3_nt: TGTGCCAGCAGCTTACTTGCCAACTATGGCTACACCTTC

d_call: NA
clone_size: NA
j_call: TRBJ1-2
v_call: TRBV18
cdr3_aa: CASSPKEISGPYNYGYTF
cdr3_nt: TGTGCCAGCTCACCAAAGGAAATCTCAGGACCATATAACTATGGCTACACCTTC

d_call: TRBD1
clone_size: few
j_call: TRBJ1-2
v_call: TRBV19
cdr3_aa: CATRRDRVYGYTF
cdr3_nt: TGTGCCACCCGCCGGGACAGGGTCTATGGCTACACCTTC

d_call: NA
clone_size: NA
j_call: TRBJ1-2
v_call: TRBV4-1
cdr3_aa: CASSQAGSDYGYTF
cdr3_nt: TGCGCCAGCAGCCAAGCAGGGTCCGACTATGGCTACACCTTC

d_call: TRBD1
clone_size: NA
j_call: TRBJ1-3
v_call: TRBV7-2
cdr3_aa: CASSNPPGQGKTGNTIYF
cdr3_nt: TGTGCCAGCAGCAACCCGCCGGGACAGGGGAAGACTGGAAACACCATATATTTT

d_call: TRBD2
clone_size: NA
j_call: TRBJ2-1
v_call: TRBV20-1
cdr3_aa: CSAGTSAQFF
cdr3_nt: TGCAGTGCCGGGACTAGCGCACAGTTCTTC

d_call: TRBD1
clone_size: NA
j_call: TRBJ1-2
v_call: TRBV14
cdr3_aa: CASRRTGVDYGYTF
cdr3_nt: TGTGCCAGCCGGAGGACAGGGGTTGACTATGGCTACACCTTC

d_call: TRBD1
clone_size: NA
j_call: TRBJ1-4
v_call: TRBV5-8
cdr3_aa: CASSLDRGVEKLFF
cdr3_nt: TGTGCCAGCAGCCTGGACAGGGGGGTTGAAAAACTGTTTTTT

d_call: NA
clone_size: once
j_call: TRBJ1-1
v_call: TRBV18
cdr3_aa: CASSPSGQLNTEAFF
cdr3_nt: TGTGCCAGCTCACCTAGTGGTCAATTGAACACTGAAGCTTTCTTT

d_call: NA
clone_size: NA
j_call: TRBJ1-2
v_call: TRBV15
cdr3_aa: CATSNSGYGYTF
cdr3_nt: TGTGCCACCAGCAACTCCGGCTATGGCTACACCTTC

d_call: TRBD1
clone_size: NA
j_call: TRBJ2-1
v_call: TRBV7-2
cdr3_aa: CASSLVGTGNNEQFF
cdr3_nt: TGTGCCAGCAGCTTAGTAGGGACAGGTAACAATGAGCAGTTCTTC

d_call: TRBD1
clone_size: NA
j_call: TRBJ2-2
v_call: TRBV25-1
cdr3_aa: CASRQGADTGELFF
cdr3_nt: TGTGCCAGCAGGCAGGGGGCTGACACCGGGGAGCTGTTTTTT

d_call: TRBD2
clone_size: NA
j_call: TRBJ2-1
v_call: TRBV2
cdr3_aa: CASSEVASGRDLGQFF
cdr3_nt: TGTGCCAGCAGTGAGGTGGCTAGCGGGAGGGACCTCGGGCAGTTCTTC

d_call: NA
clone_size: few
j_call: TRBJ1-1
v_call: TRBV7-6
cdr3_aa: CASSLDENTEAFF
cdr3_nt: TGTGCCAGCAGCTTAGACGAGAACACTGAAGCTTTCTTT

d_call: TRBD2
clone_size: NA
j_call: TRBJ2-7
v_call: TRBV9
cdr3_aa: CASSLSQTSGGIYEQYF
cdr3_nt: TGTGCCAGCAGCTTGAGCCAAACTAGCGGGGGAATCTACGAGCAGTACTTC

d_call: NA
clone_size: NA
j_call: TRBJ1-2
v_call: TRBV19
cdr3_aa: CASSHDTSYGYTF
cdr3_nt: TGTGCCAGTAGTCATGACACCTCCTATGGCTACACCTTC

d_call: TRBD2
clone_size: NA
j_call: TRBJ2-3
v_call: TRBV3-1/TRBV3-2
cdr3_aa: CASSQEAGVTDTQYF
cdr3_nt: TGTGCCAGCAGCCAGGAAGCGGGAGTCACAGATACGCAGTATTTT

d_call: NA
clone_size: NA
j_call: TRBJ1-5
v_call: TRBV2
cdr3_aa: CASSEDRHSNQPQHF
cdr3_nt: TGTGCCAGCAGTGAAGACAGGCATAGCAATCAGCCCCAGCATTTT

d_call: NA
clone_size: NA
j_call: TRBJ1-1
v_call: TRBV6-6
cdr3_aa: CASSYDMGGTSKAFF
cdr3_nt: TGTGCCAGCAGTTACGACATGGGGGGTACCTCGAAAGCTTTCTTT

d_call: NA
clone_size: NA
j_call: TRBJ1-6
v_call: TRBV4-2
cdr3_aa: CASSQEAGLNPYNSPLHF
cdr3_nt: TGTGCCAGCAGCCAAGAAGCGGGGCTGAATCCCTATAATTCACCCCTCCACTTT

d_call: NA
clone_size: NA
j_call: TRBJ1-1
v_call: TRBV5-1
cdr3_aa: CASSLGRDTEAFF
cdr3_nt: TGCGCCAGCAGCTTGGGACGGGACACTGAAGCTTTCTTT

d_call: TRBD2
clone_size: NA
j_call: TRBJ2-1
v_call: TRBV29-1
cdr3_aa: CSVDRSGGDEQFF
cdr3_nt: TGCAGCGTTGATAGGTCGGGGGGTGATGAGCAGTTCTTC

d_call: NA
clone_size: NA
j_call: TRBJ1-2
v_call: TRBV5-6
cdr3_aa: CASSLISNNYGYTF
cdr3_nt: TGTGCCAGCAGCTTGATCTCCAACAACTATGGCTACACCTTC

d_call: TRBD1
clone_size: NA
j_call: TRBJ1-1
v_call: TRBV19
cdr3_aa: CASNQLQGADTEAFF
cdr3_nt: TGTGCCAGTAACCAATTACAGGGGGCGGACACTGAAGCTTTCTTT

d_call: TRBD1
clone_size: few
j_call: TRBJ2-1
v_call: TRBV7-2
cdr3_aa: CASNRQGGYNEQFF
cdr3_nt: TGTGCCAGCAACCGACAGGGGGGCTACAATGAGCAGTTCTTC

d_call: TRBD1
clone_size: NA
j_call: TRBJ1-3
v_call: TRBV18
cdr3_aa: CASSPIQGRESGNTIYF
cdr3_nt: TGTGCCAGCTCACCAATACAGGGGAGGGAGTCTGGAAACACCATATATTTT

d_call: TRBD1
clone_size: NA
j_call: TRBJ2-4
v_call: TRBV27
cdr3_aa: CASSLQGTGGRNIQYF
cdr3_nt: TGTGCCAGCAGTCTCCAGGGGACAGGGGGTCGGAACATTCAGTACTTC

d_call: NA
clone_size: NA
j_call: TRBJ1-1
v_call: TRBV2
cdr3_aa: CASKAGRTTEAFF
cdr3_nt: TGTGCCAGCAAAGCAGGGAGGACCACTGAAGCTTTCTTT

d_call: NA
clone_size: NA
j_call: TRBJ2-3
v_call: TRBV7-2
cdr3_aa: CASQTGPAADTQYF
cdr3_nt: TGTGCCAGCCAAACGGGCCCGGCGGCAGATACGCAGTATTTT

d_call: NA
clone_size: NA
j_call: TRBJ1-1
v_call: TRBV11-3
cdr3_aa: CASSRRPNTEAFF
cdr3_nt: TGTGCCAGCAGCCGCCGACCGAACACTGAAGCTTTCTTT

d_call: NA
clone_size: NA
j_call: TRBJ1-2
v_call: TRBV6-2/TRBV6-3
cdr3_aa: CASSYPSENTF
cdr3_nt: TGTGCCAGCAGTTATCCCTCCGAAAACACCTTC

d_call: NA
clone_size: once
j_call: TRBJ2-1
v_call: TRBV19
cdr3_aa: CASSIKGRRPRSEQFF
cdr3_nt: TGTGCCAGTAGTATAAAGGGACGCCGCCCTAGAAGTGAGCAGTTCTTC

d_call: TRBD2
clone_size: NA
j_call: TRBJ2-5
v_call: TRBV6-2/TRBV6-3
cdr3_aa: CASSYARLAGQETQYF
cdr3_nt: TGTGCCAGCAGTTACGCAAGACTAGCGGGACAGGAGACCCAGTACTTC

d_call: NA
clone_size: NA
j_call: TRBJ2-7
v_call: TRBV7-2
cdr3_aa: CASSPSYEQYF
cdr3_nt: TGTGCCAGCAGCCCGTCATACGAGCAGTACTTC

d_call: NA
clone_size: NA
j_call: TRBJ2-7
v_call: TRBV27
cdr3_aa: CASSSTGTLLEVAYEQYF
cdr3_nt: TGTGCCAGCAGTAGCACCGGGACACTACTAGAGGTAGCCTACGAGCAGTACTTC

d_call: NA
clone_size: NA
j_call: TRBJ1-6
v_call: TRBV25-1
cdr3_aa: CASRDAGSPLHF
cdr3_nt: TGTGCCAGCAGGGACGCCGGTTCACCCCTCCACTTT

d_call: NA
clone_size: NA
j_call: TRBJ1-4
v_call: TRBV18
cdr3_aa: CASSPYPMTGVNEKLFF
cdr3_nt: TGTGCCAGCTCACCATACCCTATGACAGGAGTTAATGAAAAACTGTTTTTT

d_call: NA
clone_size: NA
j_call: TRBJ2-2
v_call: TRBV27
cdr3_aa: CASSFGTGRNTGELFF
cdr3_nt: TGTGCCAGCAGTTTTGGCACAGGGAGAAACACCGGGGAGCTGTTTTTT

d_call: NA
clone_size: NA
j_call: TRBJ1-4
v_call: TRBV9
cdr3_aa: CASSVEGWGEKLFF
cdr3_nt: TGTGCCAGCAGCGTAGAAGGGTGGGGAGAAAAACTGTTTTTT